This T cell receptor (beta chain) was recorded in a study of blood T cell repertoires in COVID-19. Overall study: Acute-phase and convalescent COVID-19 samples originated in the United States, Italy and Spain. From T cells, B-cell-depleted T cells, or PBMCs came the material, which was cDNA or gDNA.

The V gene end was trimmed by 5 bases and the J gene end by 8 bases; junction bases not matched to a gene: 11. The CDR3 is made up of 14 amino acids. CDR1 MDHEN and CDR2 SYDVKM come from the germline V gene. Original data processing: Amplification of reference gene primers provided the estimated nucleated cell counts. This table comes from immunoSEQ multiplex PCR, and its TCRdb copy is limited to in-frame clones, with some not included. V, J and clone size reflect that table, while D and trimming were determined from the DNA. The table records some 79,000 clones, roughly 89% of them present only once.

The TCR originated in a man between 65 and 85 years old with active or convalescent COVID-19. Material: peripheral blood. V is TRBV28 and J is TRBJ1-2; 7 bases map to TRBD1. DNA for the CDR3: TGTGCCAGCAGTAGCCCTGAGGGGGCGCGGGGCTACACCTTC. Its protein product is CASSSPEGARGYTF.